This T cell receptor beta chain was captured in a study of blood T cell repertoires in COVID-19. Overall study: Sites in the United States, Italy and Spain provided acute and convalescent COVID-19 samples. T cells, B-cell-depleted T cells, or PBMCs supplied cDNA or gDNA.

Source study methods: Nucleated cell counts were estimated from reference gene primer amplification. Profiling relied on immunoSEQ multiplex PCR, and the TCRdb table lists in-frame clones only, not all of them. That table gives V, J and clone size, and the DNA gave D and trimming. The sample records 250,000 to 350,000 clones, around 89% being singletons. The CDR3 extends over 17 amino acids. The germline V gene encodes CDR1 SEHNR and CDR2 FQNEAQ (reference sequence). V trimming: 3 bases; J trimming: 0 bases; junction bases outside the gene matches: 6. Sequenced input: peripheral blood. This receptor was obtained from a woman younger than 45 who had recovered from COVID-19. The rearrangement links TRBV7-9 to TRBJ1-3; TRBD1 matches at 9 bases. CDR3 loop: CASSFGTGKDSGNTIYF. The CDR3, as DNA: TGTGCCAGCAGCTTCGGGACAGGGAAAGACTCTGGAAACACCATATATTTT.